Presented here are 29 T cell receptor beta chains from one specimen sequenced in a study of identical twins. TCRdb re-derived calls from the 5' RACE reads in MiXCR, one entry per CDR3 protein. The sample has roughly 500,000 distinct CDR3 sequences, less than 25% seen once. These data also formed part of another study, on T cells expressing NK-cell markers.

Source material: CD4+ T cells sorted from blood. The receptor set was obtained from a woman aged 18-35 years in good health.

In this sample, this clonotype turned up many times. The genes are TRBV5-5 and TRBJ2-7; maybe TRBD2 (5 bases). Trimming took 0 bases from V and 0 from J, leaving 7 bases between them. The CDR3 is made up of 14 amino acids. Germline-derived CDR1 and CDR2 are SGHKS and YYEKEE (reference sequence). CDR3 DNA sequence: TGTGCCAGCAGCTTGGAAGGGAGCTCCTACGAGCAGTACTTC. Translating gives CASSLEGSSYEQYF.

This clonotype has only a few counts. J is TRBJ1-1 and V is TRBV7-9; TRBD1 is a possible D gene (5 bases). CDR3 length equals 13 residues. Germline V gene sequence: CDR1 SEHNR, CDR2 FQNEAQ (reference sequence). Trimming took 7 bases from V and 4 from J, leaving 13 bases between them. In DNA form, the CDR3 reads TGTGCCAGCACCGAGTGGGGGGGCACTGAAGCTTTCTTT. Its translation is CASTEWGGTEAFF.

This clonotype was seen many times. This rearrangement joins TRBV12-3 or TRBV12-4 to TRBJ2-1; 7 bases match TRBD2. V dropped 6 bases and J dropped 8; count of bases not matched to a gene: 19. The CDR3 extends over 17 amino acids. The CDR3 loop reads CASSHNTWGRGGHEQFF. CDR3 nucleotides: TGTGCCAGCAGCCATAACACGTGGGGGAGGGGTGGACATGAGCAGTTCTTC.

This clonotype was counted a few times. The chain is built from TRBV4-3 and TRBJ2-2; D gene uncertain. CDR1 LGHNA and CDR2 YSLEER come from the germline V gene. CDR3 length equals 15 residues. V gave up 3 bases and J gave up 2 bases, with 10 bases separating them. The CDR3 sequence is CASSQETTNTGELFF. CDR3 bases: TGCGCCAGCAGCCAGGAGACGACAAACACCGGGGAGCTGTTTTTT.

The chain links TRBV5-6 to TRBJ2-7; weak D call: TRBD2 (5 bases). The CDR3 runs to 12 residues. V lost 4 bases and J 6 bases, leaving 11 bases between the germline ends. The germline V gene has CDR1 SGHDT and CDR2 YYEEEE. CDR3 sequence (DNA): TGTGCCAGCAGCGCCGGGAATCTCGAGCAGTACTTC. Its protein is CASSAGNLEQYF.

This rearrangement joins TRBV20-1 to TRBJ2-1; TRBD2 agrees at 12 bases. V was clipped by 3 bases and J by 9 bases; unmatched bases: 9. The CDR3 covers 15 residues. Germline loops: CDR1 DFQATT, CDR2 SNEGSKA (reference sequence). The CDR3 sequence is CSARLTSGSVGEQFF. The CDR3 DNA reads TGCAGTGCTAGGCTGACTAGCGGGAGTGTCGGTGAGCAGTTCTTC.

The rearrangement uses TRBV20-1 and TRBJ2-1, with D maybe TRBD2 (5 bases). This CDR3 spans 15 amino acids. V gave up 3 bases and J gave up 7 bases, with 19 bases separating them. Germline values: CDR1 DFQATT, CDR2 SNEGSKA (reference sequence). CDR3 coding DNA: TGCAGTGCTAGGGTTCCGTCTAGCAGGAGGAATGAGCAGTTCTTC. It encodes CSARVPSSRRNEQFF.

This clonotype was found many times. This chain links TRBV7-9 with TRBJ2-5, with D hard to call. CDR1 is SEHNR, CDR2 FQNEAQ, per germline (reference sequence). Trimming stripped 5 bases from V and 8 bases from J, with 6 bases between. This CDR3 has 10 amino acids. CDR3 sequence: CASSLATQYF. CDR3 DNA: TGTGCCAGCAGCCTGGCTACCCAGTACTTC.

This clonotype was recorded at least ten times. The chain combines TRBV20-1 with TRBJ1-6; the D gene is possibly TRBD1 (6 bases). CDR3 length: 13 amino acids. Germline values: CDR1 DFQATT, CDR2 SNEGSKA (reference sequence). CDR3 protein: CSANRAADSPLHF. The DNA of the CDR3 is TGCAGCGCCAACAGGGCAGCTGATTCACCCCTCCACTTT.

In this sample, this clonotype turned up a few times. The chain joins TRBV7-2 to TRBJ1-2; D unclear. This CDR3 spans 13 amino acids. The germline gives CDR1 SGHTA, CDR2 FQGNSA. V was trimmed by 5 bases and J by 8 bases, leaving 15 bases between them. CDR3 in amino acids: CASSPVRPRGYTF. CDR3 DNA sequence: TGTGCCAGCAGCCCTGTTCGACCCCGGGGCTACACCTTC.

This clonotype was seen only a few times. The V and J genes are TRBV29-1 and TRBJ1-1; D perhaps matches TRBD1 (6 bases). The CDR3 runs 12 residues. V gave up 4 bases and J gave up 7 bases, with 13 bases separating them. The germline V gene encodes CDR1 SQVTM and CDR2 ANQGSEA. The DNA of the CDR3 is TGCAGCGTTGGGGGGCGGCGCGATGAAGCTTTCTTT. As protein: CSVGGRRDEAFF. Looking up the rest from reference TRBV29-1 and TRBJ1-1 gives the full variable domain: SAVISQKPSRDICQRGTSLTIQCQVDSQVTMMFWYRQQPGQSLTLIATANQGSEATYESGFVIDKFPISRPNLTFSTLTVSNMSPEDSSIYLCSVGGRRDEAFFGQGTRLTVV.

This clonotype was counted a few times. CDR3 nucleotide sequence: TGTGCCAGCAGCTTAGAAAGCGGGGGGGCAAATGAGCAGTTCTTC. Amino acid sequence: CASSLESGGANEQFF. The genes are TRBV7-9 and TRBJ2-1, with 10 bases aligning to TRBD2. The germline V gene encodes CDR1 SEHNR and CDR2 FQNEAQ (reference sequence). V dropped 1 base and J dropped 7; count of bases not matched to a gene: 4. CDR3 length: 15 amino acids. The full variable domain, in which reference TRBV7-9 and TRBJ2-1 provide the parts outside the CDR3, is DTGVSQNPRHKITKRGQNVTFRCDPISEHNRLYWYRQTLGQGPEFLTYFQNEAQLEKSRLLSDRFSAERPKGSFSTLEIQRTEQGDSAMYLCASSLESGGANEQFFGPGTRLTVL.

DNA of the CDR3: TGTGCCAGCAGCTTCAAATTCCAGGGCGCGACCCAGTACTTC. This sequence encodes CASSFKFQGATQYF. The chain combines TRBV7-2 with TRBJ2-5, with D perhaps matching TRBD1 (5 bases). Germline loops: CDR1 SGHTA, CDR2 FQGNSA. This CDR3 contains 14 residues. Trimming shortened V by 3 bases and J by 7 bases, and 15 bases separated the two germline ends.

Only a few counts were recorded for this clonotype. This chain connects TRBV12-3 or TRBV12-4 to TRBJ1-2, with D maybe TRBD1 (5 bases). This CDR3 spans 14 amino acids. Trimming removed 6 bases at V and 1 base at J, with 12 bases between. DNA of the CDR3: TGTGCCAGCAGCACCTGGGGGAGTAACTATGGCTACACCTTC. Translated, it gives CASSTWGSNYGYTF.

This clonotype came up a few times. J is TRBJ2-3 and V is TRBV12-3 or TRBV12-4; D may match TRBD1 or TRBD2 (6 bases each). This CDR3 region has 15 residues. The V gene lost 4 bases and the J gene lost 0 bases, with 11 bases spanning the gap. The CDR3 bases are TGTGCCAGCAGTTCCCAGGGGACTAGCACAGATACGCAGTATTTT. Translation: CASSSQGTSTDTQYF.

The rearrangement joins TRBV29-1 to TRBJ2-5; the D gene is possibly TRBD1 (5 bases). V was clipped by 6 bases and J by 4 bases, with 12 bases between them. The CDR3 has 12 amino acids. Per the germline V gene, CDR1 is SQVTM and CDR2 is ANQGSEA. CDR3 nucleotides: TGCAGCGTGTCGGCAGGGCTAGAGACCCAGTACTTC. Its translation is CSVSAGLETQYF.

This clonotype appeared many times. The chain is built from TRBV20-1 and TRBJ2-7; 14 nucleotides align to TRBD2. CDR1 and CDR2 (germline): DFQATT, SNEGSKA (reference sequence). V shed 5 bases and J 5 bases; nucleotides not matched to a gene: 8. The CDR3 covers 15 residues. In DNA form, the CDR3 reads TGCAGTGCTTCCTTGACTAGCGGGAGGGGCCACGAGCAGTACTTC. Protein: CSASLTSGRGHEQYF.

This clonotype was detected a few times. The V and J genes are TRBV20-1 and TRBJ2-3, with TRBD2 as a possible D gene (5 bases). CDR1 and CDR2 (germline): DFQATT, SNEGSKA (reference sequence). V dropped 6 bases and J dropped 0 bases, with 13 bases sitting between them. This CDR3 has 14 residues. This CDR3 is CSAAGLTSTDTQYF. DNA for the CDR3: TGCAGTGCGGCAGGACTGACTAGCACAGATACGCAGTATTTT.

The chain is built from TRBV5-6 and TRBJ2-6; the D gene is possibly TRBD1 (5 bases). V was pared by 4 bases and J by 15 bases, with 17 bases between. The CDR3 runs to 13 residues. Germline CDR1 is SGHDT and CDR2 is YYEEEE. Written as DNA, the CDR3 is TGTGCCAGCAGCCCGACAGAGATCCCTGCCCTGACTTTC. Amino acid sequence: CASSPTEIPALTF.

This clonotype was seen at least ten times. V and J are TRBV12-3 or TRBV12-4 and TRBJ2-3; D is unresolved. The CDR3 covers 12 residues. V was pared by 6 bases and J by 3 bases, with 7 bases between. CDR3 loop: CASSPTTDTQYF. The CDR3 nucleotides are TGTGCCAGCAGCCCGACTACAGATACGCAGTATTTT.

J is TRBJ2-3 and V is TRBV10-1; D not resolved. The germline V and J ends were trimmed by 6 bases and 0 bases, with 13 bases remaining between them. The CDR3 contains 15 residues. Germline V gene sequence: CDR1 WNHNN, CDR2 SYGVQD (reference sequence). CDR3 amino acids: CASSPGDSSTDTQYF. The DNA for the CDR3 is TGCGCCAGCAGCCCCGGTGACTCTAGCACAGATACGCAGTATTTT.

This chain connects TRBV5-6 to TRBJ1-1, with D possibly TRBD1 on 5 matching bases. Germline loops: CDR1 SGHDT, CDR2 YYEEEE. V lost 3 bases and J 1 base, leaving 19 bases between the germline ends. This CDR3 spans 17 amino acids. This CDR3 reads CASSSIGGGPSNTEAFF. The CDR3, as DNA: TGTGCCAGCAGCTCCATTGGGGGGGGACCTTCGAACACTGAAGCTTTCTTT.

The V and J genes are TRBV12-3 or TRBV12-4 and TRBJ2-3, with 9 bases identical to TRBD2. V gave up 3 bases and J gave up 5 bases; unmatched junction bases: 6. The CDR3 spans 15 residues. CDR3 sequence (DNA): TGTGCCAGCAGTTTGAGTAGCGGGGGTGGAGATACGCAGTATTTT. Its protein is CASSLSSGGGDTQYF.

This clonotype came up many times. J is TRBJ1-2 and V is TRBV5-1; a weak D match, TRBD1 (5 bases). From germline, CDR1 is SGHRS and CDR2 YFSETQ. V gave up 0 bases and J gave up 8 bases, with 14 bases separating them. The CDR3 extends over 14 amino acids. For the CDR3, the DNA is TGCGCCAGCAGCTTGGCAGGGAAACTTGAGGGCTACACCTTC. Protein: CASSLAGKLEGYTF. Drawing the rest from reference TRBV5-1 and TRBJ1-2, the complete variable domain is KAGVTQTPRYLIKTRGQQVTLSCSPISGHRSVSWYQQTPGQGLQFLFEYFSETQRNKGNFPGRFSGRQFSNSRSEMNVSTLELGDSALYLCASSLAGKLEGYTFGSGTRLTVV.

The chain has TRBV11-2 and TRBJ2-7; 9 nucleotides line up with TRBD2. CDR1 SGHAT and CDR2 FQNNGV come from the germline V gene. The CDR3 sequence is 18 residues long. The ends lost 2 bases at V and 4 bases at J; junction bases unmatched: 15. Written as DNA, the CDR3 is TGTGCCAGCAGCTTAAACGGCGCTAGCGGGGTATCGATGTACGAGCAGTACTTC. Its translation: CASSLNGASGVSMYEQYF.

This clonotype was counted once. The rearrangement joins TRBV20-1 to TRBJ2-3, with D hard to call. Looked up from germline, CDR1 is DFQATT and CDR2 is SNEGSKA (reference sequence). Trimming cost V 3 bases and J 7 bases, with 11 bases left between them. The CDR3 runs 12 residues. The CDR3: CSARARPNTQYF. CDR3 bases: TGCAGTGCTAGGGCTAGACCTAATACGCAGTATTTT.

In its sample, this clonotype was seen a few times. V usage is TRBV5-1 and J usage is TRBJ2-6; D unclear. The CDR3 has 16 residues. CDR1 and CDR2 (germline): SGHRS, YFSETQ. V shed 0 bases and J shed 0 bases, with 7 bases lying between them. The CDR3 nucleotides are TGCGCCAGCAGCTTGGGACATCCCTCTGGGGCCAACGTCCTGACTTTC. Encoded protein: CASSLGHPSGANVLTF.

The chain couples TRBV12-3 or TRBV12-4 to TRBJ2-1, with 8 bases lining up with TRBD2. The CDR3 totals 15 residues. Trimming took 6 bases from V and 7 from J; bases not matched to a gene: 11. The CDR3 coding sequence is TGTGCCAGCAGCTTGAGCGGGAGTTTCCGAAATGAGCAGTTCTTC. It yields the protein CASSLSGSFRNEQFF.

In nucleotides, the CDR3 is TGTGCCAGCAGTGACGGGAGGGCCACCGGGGAGCTGTTTTTT. This encodes CASSDGRATGELFF. The rearrangement joins TRBV6-4 to TRBJ2-2; TRBD2 aligns across 7 bases. Germline CDR1 MRHNA, CDR2 SNTAGT. J gave up 4 bases and V 2 bases, and 1 base lay outside the gene matches. The CDR3 spans 14 residues.